This section outlines one T cell receptor beta chain sequence together with its context. It has no known antigen specificity. Base qualities are missing; no much larger clone stands one base away. This entry is derived from a study of shared T cell receptors in the human thymus (dated by TCRdb to the early 2020s). Broadly, across the study: The study examined how self-reactive, shared T-cell receptor alpha chains are generated in the human thymus.

Library construction relied on the immunoSEQ multiplex PCR assay. In its TCRdb copy, this immuneACCESS table keeps in-frame sequences only and misses some clones. Where compared with another copy, unresolved V genes explain less than half of these, and the others have no known cause. The sample data list roughly 660,000 clones, and 70% to 90% of these were observed just once. The ten top clones hold roughly 0.0097% of the sample. This sample also appeared in a second study, on human thymus T cells. The second source states: Immunologically healthy infants undergoing open corrective cardiac surgery for congenital heart defects in Finland were used as donors. Thymus tissue was collected as surgical resects that were removed during corrective cardiac surgery. Both the thymic and the peripheral blood repertoires appeared to show biased V and J gene segment usage. The related research reported highly overlapping thymic TCR repertoires among unrelated individuals. The study described the TCR alpha and beta repertoires in under 10 infant thymus samples and a few matching peripheral blood samples. Donor ages ranged from about 7 to 250 days, and the cohort comprised more than 5 male and a couple of female infants. Thymocytes were freed from the tissue by mechanical means and kept at -70 degrees C as pellets of roughly 8.5-31 million cells. A QIAsymphony instrument was used to extract genomic DNA from the frozen cell pellets. Using the immunoSEQ multiplex PCR assay, the TCRB and TCRAD loci were amplified from a standardized quantity of quality-controlled genomic DNA. The V(D)J region was spanned by amplicons of a length sufficient to cover the CDR3 and to identify V and J genes. The amplicons were sequenced on an Illumina platform via the commercial immunoSEQ service. Primer bias and sequencing errors were corrected as previously described, and TCRAD and TCRB were defined on the basis of the IMGT database. immunoSEQ Analyzer 3.0 and VDJTools were used for repertoire analysis, which covered basic statistics, V/J segment usage, diversity estimates, rarefaction and pairwise overlap. Diversity was estimated using the Chao1, ChaoE, Efron-Thisted, Shannon and inverse Simpson indices, and was also estimated on datasets down-sampled to the size of the smallest sample. Repertoire overlap was determined by strict matching of CDR3 nucleotide sequence, V gene and J gene, and Jaccard-based multidimensional scaling clustering was applied. Thymus samples yielded on average around 800,000 unique TCRB clonotypes, compared with 80,000 to 95,000 from blood samples.

This TCR came from a boy under two years old with a congenital heart defect. Donor details come from another sample of the same person, matched by shared clones. The material sequenced was thymocytes.

Read as DNA, the sequence is TGTGCCAGCTCACCGACCGGACAGGGAGGTCCCTACGAGCAGTACTTC. It encodes CASSPTGQGGPYEQYF. The chain is encoded by TRBV18 joined to TRBJ2-7; the central 8 bases match TRBD1. Including cysteine and phenylalanine, the CDR3 has 16 amino acids. Left in the record is the CDR3 DNA by itself, 48 bases read in frame from the first base. CDR1 and CDR2 (KGHSH, LQKENI) derive from the germline V gene. V trim: 3 bases; J trim: 2 bases; unmatched bases: 9. Full variable domain (CDR3 extended with the reference TRBV18 and TRBJ2-7 proteins): NAGVMQNPRHLVRRRGQEARLRCSPMKGHSHVYWYRQLPEEGLKFMVYLQKENIIDESGMPKERFSAEFPKEGPSILRIQQVVRGDSAAYFCASSPTGQGGPYEQYFGPGTRLTVT.